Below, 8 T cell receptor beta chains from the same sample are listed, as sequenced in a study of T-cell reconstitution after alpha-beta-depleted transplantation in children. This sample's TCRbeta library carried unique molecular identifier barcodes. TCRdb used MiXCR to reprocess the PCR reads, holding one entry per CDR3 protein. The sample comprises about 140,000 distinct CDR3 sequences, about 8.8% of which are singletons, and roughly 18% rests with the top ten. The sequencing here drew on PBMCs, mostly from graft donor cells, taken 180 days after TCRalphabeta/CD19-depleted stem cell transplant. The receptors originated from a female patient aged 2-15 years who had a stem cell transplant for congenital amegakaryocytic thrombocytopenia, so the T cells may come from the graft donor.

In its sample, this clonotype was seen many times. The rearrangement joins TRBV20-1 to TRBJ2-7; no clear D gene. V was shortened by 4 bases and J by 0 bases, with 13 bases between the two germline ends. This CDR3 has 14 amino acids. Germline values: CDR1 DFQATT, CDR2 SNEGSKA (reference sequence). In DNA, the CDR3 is TGCAGTGCTAAAATGGCGGCTAGCTCCTACGAGCAGTACTTC. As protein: CSAKMAASSYEQYF.

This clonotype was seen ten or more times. The CDR3 loop is CASSWTARLAGANVLTF. CDR3 nucleotide sequence: TGTGCCAGCAGTTGGACAGCTAGGTTAGCTGGGGCCAACGTCCTGACTTTC. The gene calls are TRBV12-3 or TRBV12-4 and TRBJ2-6, with D tentatively TRBD1 (6 bases). V was shortened by 4 bases and J by 2 bases, with 15 bases between the two germline ends. CDR3 length equals 17 residues.

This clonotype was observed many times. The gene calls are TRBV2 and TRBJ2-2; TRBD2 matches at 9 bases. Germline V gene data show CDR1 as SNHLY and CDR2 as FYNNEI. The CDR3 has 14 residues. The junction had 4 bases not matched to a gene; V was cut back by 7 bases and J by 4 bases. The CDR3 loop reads CASTSGRLTGELFF. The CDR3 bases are TGTGCCAGCACCAGCGGGAGGCTCACCGGGGAGCTGTTTTTT. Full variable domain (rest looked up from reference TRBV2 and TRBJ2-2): EPEVTQTPSHQVTQMGQEVILRCVPISNHLYFYWYRQILGQKVEFLVSFYNNEISEKSEIFDDQFSVERPDGSNFTLKIRSTKLEDSAMYFCASTSGRLTGELFFGEGSRLTVL.

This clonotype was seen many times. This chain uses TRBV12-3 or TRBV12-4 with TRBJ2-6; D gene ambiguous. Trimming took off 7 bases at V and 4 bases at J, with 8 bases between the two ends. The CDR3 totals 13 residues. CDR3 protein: CASTLGGANVLTF. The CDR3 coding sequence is TGTGCCAGCACCCTTGGAGGGGCCAACGTCCTGACTTTC.

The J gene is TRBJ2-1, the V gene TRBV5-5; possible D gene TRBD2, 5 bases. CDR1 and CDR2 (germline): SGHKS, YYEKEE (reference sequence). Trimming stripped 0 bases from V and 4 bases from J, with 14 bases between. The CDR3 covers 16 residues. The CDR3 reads CASSLVKEVGYNEQFF. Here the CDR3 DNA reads TGTGCCAGCAGCTTGGTGAAGGAGGTGGGTTACAATGAGCAGTTCTTC. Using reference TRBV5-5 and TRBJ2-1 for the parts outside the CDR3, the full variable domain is DAGVTQSPTHLIKTRGQQVTLRCSPISGHKSVSWYQQVLGQGPQFIFQYYEKEERGRGNFPDRFSARQFPNYSSELNVNALLLGDSALYLCASSLVKEVGYNEQFFGPGTRLTVL.

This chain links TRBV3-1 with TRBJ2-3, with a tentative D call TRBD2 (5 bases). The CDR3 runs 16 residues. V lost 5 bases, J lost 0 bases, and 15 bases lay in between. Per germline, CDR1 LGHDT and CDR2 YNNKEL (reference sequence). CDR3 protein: CASSILATISTDTQYF. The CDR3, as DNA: TGTGCCAGCAGCATTTTAGCGACGATTAGCACAGATACGCAGTATTTT.

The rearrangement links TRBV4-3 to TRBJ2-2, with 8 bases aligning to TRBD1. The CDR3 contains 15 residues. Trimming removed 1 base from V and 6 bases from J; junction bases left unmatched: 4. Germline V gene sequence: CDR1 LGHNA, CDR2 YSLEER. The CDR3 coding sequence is TGCGCCAGCAGCCAAGGGCCAGGGGGCCCCGGGGAGCTGTTTTTT. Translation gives CASSQGPGGPGELFF.

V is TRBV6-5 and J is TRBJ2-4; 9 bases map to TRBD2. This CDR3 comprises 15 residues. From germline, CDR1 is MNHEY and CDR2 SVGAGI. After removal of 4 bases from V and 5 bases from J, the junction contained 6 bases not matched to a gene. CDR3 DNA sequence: TGTGCCAGCAGTTTTTTAGCGGGAGTCGAAAACATTCAGTACTTC. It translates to CASSFLAGVENIQYF.